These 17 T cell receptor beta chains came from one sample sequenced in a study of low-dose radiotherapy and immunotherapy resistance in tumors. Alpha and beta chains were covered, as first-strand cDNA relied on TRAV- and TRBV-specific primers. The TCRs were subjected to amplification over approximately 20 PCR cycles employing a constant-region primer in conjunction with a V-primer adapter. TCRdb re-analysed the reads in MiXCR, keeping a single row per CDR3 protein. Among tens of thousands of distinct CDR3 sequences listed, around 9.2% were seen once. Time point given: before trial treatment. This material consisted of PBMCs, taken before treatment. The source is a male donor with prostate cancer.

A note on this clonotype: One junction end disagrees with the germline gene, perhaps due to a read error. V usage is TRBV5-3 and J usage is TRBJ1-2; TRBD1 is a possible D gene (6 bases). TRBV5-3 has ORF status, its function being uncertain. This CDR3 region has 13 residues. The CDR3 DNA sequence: TGTGCCAGCAGCTTGGGGGGCAGGGATGGCTACACCTTC. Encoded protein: CASSLGGRDGYTF.

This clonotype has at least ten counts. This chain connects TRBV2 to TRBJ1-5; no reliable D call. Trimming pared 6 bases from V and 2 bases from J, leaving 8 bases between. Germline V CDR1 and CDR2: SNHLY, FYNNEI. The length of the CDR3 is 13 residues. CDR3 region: CASSTFGNQPQHF. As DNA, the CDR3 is TGTGCCAGCAGCACCTTCGGCAATCAGCCCCAGCATTTT.

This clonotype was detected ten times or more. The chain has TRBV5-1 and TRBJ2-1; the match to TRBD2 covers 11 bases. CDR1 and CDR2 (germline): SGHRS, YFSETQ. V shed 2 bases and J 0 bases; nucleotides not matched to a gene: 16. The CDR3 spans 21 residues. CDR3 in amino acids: CASSFPTSGTHLLSSYNEQFF. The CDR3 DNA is TGCGCCAGCAGCTTTCCGACTAGCGGGACACATTTACTAAGCTCCTACAATGAGCAGTTCTTC.

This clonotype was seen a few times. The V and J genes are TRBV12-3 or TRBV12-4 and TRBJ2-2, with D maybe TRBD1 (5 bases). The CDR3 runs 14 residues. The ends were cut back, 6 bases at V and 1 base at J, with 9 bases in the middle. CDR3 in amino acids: CASRGRVNTGELFF. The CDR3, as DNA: TGTGCCAGCAGAGGCAGGGTGAACACCGGGGAGCTGTTTTTT.

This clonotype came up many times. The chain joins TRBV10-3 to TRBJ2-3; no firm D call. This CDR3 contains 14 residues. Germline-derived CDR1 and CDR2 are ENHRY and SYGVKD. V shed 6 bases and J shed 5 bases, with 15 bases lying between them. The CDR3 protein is CAIRAPEIGDTQYF. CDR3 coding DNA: TGTGCCATCAGAGCACCAGAGATCGGAGATACGCAGTATTTT.

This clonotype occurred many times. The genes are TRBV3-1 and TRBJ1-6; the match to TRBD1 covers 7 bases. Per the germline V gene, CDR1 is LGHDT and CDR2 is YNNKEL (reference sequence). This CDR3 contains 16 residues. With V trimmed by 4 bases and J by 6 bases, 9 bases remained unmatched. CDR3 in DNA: TGTGCCAGCAGCCCCCGTGGGGACAGCCCTAATTCACCCCTCCACTTT. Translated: CASSPRGDSPNSPLHF. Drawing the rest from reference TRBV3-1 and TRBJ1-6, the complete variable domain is DTAVSQTPKYLVTQMGNDKSIKCEQNLGHDTMYWYKQDSKKFLKIMFSYNNKELIINETVPNRFSPKSPDKAHLNLHINSLELGDSAVYFCASSPRGDSPNSPLHFGNGTRLTVT.

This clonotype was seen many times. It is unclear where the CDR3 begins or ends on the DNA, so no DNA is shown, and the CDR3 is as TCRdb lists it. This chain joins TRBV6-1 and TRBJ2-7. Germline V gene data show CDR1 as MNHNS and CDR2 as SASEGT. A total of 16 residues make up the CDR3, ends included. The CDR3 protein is CASSEAVGPTSSTSNF.

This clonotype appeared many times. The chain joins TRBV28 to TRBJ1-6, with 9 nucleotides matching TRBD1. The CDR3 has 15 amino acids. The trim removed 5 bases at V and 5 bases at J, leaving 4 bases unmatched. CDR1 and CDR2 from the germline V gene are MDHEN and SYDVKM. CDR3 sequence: CASSPRDRDNSPLHF. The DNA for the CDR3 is TGTGCCAGCAGTCCCCGGGACAGGGATAATTCACCCCTCCACTTT.

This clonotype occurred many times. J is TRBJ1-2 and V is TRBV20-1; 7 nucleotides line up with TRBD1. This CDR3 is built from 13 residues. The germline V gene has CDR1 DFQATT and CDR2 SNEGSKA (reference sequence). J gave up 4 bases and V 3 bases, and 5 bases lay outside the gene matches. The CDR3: CSARQDRSYGYTF. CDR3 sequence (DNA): TGCAGTGCTAGGCAGGACAGGAGCTATGGCTACACCTTC.

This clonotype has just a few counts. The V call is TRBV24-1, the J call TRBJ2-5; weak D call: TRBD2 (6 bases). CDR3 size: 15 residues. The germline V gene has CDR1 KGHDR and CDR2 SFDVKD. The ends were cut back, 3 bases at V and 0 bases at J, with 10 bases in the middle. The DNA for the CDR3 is TGTGCCACCAGTGATCCGACTAGTTACCAAGAGACCCAGTACTTC. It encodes CATSDPTSYQETQYF.

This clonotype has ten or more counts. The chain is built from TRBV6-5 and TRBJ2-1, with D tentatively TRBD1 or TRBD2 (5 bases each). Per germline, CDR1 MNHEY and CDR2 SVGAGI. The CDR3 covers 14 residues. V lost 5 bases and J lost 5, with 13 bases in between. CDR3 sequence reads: CASSDGDRNNEQFF. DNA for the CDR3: TGTGCCAGCAGTGACGGGGACCGTAACAATGAGCAGTTCTTC.

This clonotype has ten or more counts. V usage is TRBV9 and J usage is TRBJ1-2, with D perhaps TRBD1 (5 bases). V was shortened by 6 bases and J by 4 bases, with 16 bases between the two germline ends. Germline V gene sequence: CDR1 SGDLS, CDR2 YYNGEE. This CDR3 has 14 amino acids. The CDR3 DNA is TGTGCCAGCACCAAAAGTCGGGGGTTCTATGGCTACACCTTC. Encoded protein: CASTKSRGFYGYTF.

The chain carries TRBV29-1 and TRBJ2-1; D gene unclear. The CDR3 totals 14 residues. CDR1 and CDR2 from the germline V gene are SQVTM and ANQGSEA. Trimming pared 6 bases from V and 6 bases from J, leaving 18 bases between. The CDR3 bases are TGCAGCGTCGACCTTAGACCAGCTTTCAATGAGCAGTTCTTC. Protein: CSVDLRPAFNEQFF.

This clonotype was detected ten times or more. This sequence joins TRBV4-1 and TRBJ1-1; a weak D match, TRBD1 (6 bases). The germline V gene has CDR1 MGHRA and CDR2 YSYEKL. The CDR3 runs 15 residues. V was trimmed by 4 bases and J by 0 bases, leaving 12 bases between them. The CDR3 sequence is CASSPQTGMNTEAFF. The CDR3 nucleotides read TGCGCCAGCAGCCCCCAGACAGGTATGAACACTGAAGCTTTCTTT.

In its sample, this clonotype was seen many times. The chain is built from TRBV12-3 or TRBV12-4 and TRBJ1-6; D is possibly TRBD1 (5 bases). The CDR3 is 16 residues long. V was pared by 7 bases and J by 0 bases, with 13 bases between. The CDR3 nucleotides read TGTGCCAGCAACGACAGTGGGGGCTCCTATAATTCACCCCTCCACTTT. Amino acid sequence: CASNDSGGSYNSPLHF.

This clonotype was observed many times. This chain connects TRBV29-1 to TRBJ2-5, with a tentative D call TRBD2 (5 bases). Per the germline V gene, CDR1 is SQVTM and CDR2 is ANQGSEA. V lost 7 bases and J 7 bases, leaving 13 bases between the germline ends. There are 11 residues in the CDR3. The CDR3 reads CSARDPGTQYF. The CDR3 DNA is TGCAGCGCCCGGGATCCAGGGACCCAGTACTTC.

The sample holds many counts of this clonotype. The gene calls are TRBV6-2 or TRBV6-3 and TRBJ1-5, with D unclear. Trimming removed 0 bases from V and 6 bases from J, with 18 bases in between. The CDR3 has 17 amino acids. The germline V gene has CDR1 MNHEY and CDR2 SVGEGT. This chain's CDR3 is CASSYSNRRGFSQPQHF. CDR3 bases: TGTGCCAGCAGTTACTCGAATAGACGTGGATTTAGTCAGCCCCAGCATTTT.